This TCR beta chain was sequenced in a study of blood T cell repertoires in COVID-19. Germline V gene lookup returns CDR1 SGHTS and CDR2 YDEGEE. This CDR3 has 17 residues. The J segment lost 0 bases and the V segment lost 0 bases, leaving 9 bases of the junction unmatched. Source study methods: By means of reference gene primer amplification, nucleated cell counts were estimated. Produced via immunoSEQ multiplex PCR; TCRdb's table is partial and in-frame only. The V and J calls and clone size were taken over from that table, and D and trimming were inferred from the DNA. Among about 210,000 clones listed, 83% were seen once.

Sequencing was carried out using peripheral blood. The sequence came from a woman aged 40 to 49 with active or convalescent COVID-19. The chain joins TRBV5-8 to TRBJ2-7; TRBD2 matches 7 bases. This chain's CDR3 is CASSLARLAVSSYEQYF. In nucleotides, the CDR3 is TGTGCCAGCAGCTTGGCGCGGCTAGCGGTGAGCTCCTACGAGCAGTACTTC.